This T cell receptor (beta chain) stems from a study of blood T cell repertoires in COVID-19. The V end was cut by 0 bases, the J end by 1 base, with 7 bases between. CDR1 ENHRY and CDR2 SYGVKD come from the germline V gene. CDR3 length: 15 residues. The protocol was immunoSEQ multiplex PCR, while the TCRdb copy is restricted to in-frame clones and leaves out a portion. The sample lists fewer than 200,000 clones; 85% to 90% were seen once. Sequenced sample: peripheral blood. The origin of this receptor is a woman in her seventies with COVID-19, enrolled during active disease. The chain links TRBV10-3 to TRBJ1-5; D gene ambiguous. The CDR3 spells CAISESGRSNQPQHF. DNA for the CDR3: TGTGCCATCAGTGAGTCGGGCAGGAGCAATCAGCCCCAGCATTTT.